A single sample is the source of the 2 T cell receptor beta chains below, sequenced in a study of blood T cells in healthy people across ages. Sample-barcoded 5' priming and a J-beta primer mix drove a second PCR of roughly 7 to 11 cycles. TCRdb reprocessed the 5' RACE reads with MiXCR, giving one entry per CDR3 protein. This table has 1.5 million to 2 million distinct CDR3 sequences, about 49% appearing once. Sequencing was done on a sample of blood. The receptors shown here come from a woman in her thirties or forties in good health.

Worth noting for this clonotype: Mismatch with germline at one junction end may stem from a read error. The chain couples TRBV24-1 to TRBJ1-1; D call uncertain. CDR1 and CDR2 (germline): KGHDR, SFDVKD. There are 12 residues in the CDR3. The CDR3 nucleotides read TGTGCCACCAGTGTCACGAACACTGTAGCTTTCTTT. It yields the protein CATSVTNTVAFF.

The chain uses TRBV19 and TRBJ2-1, with TRBD2 matching over 8 bases. The better agreement between TRBJ2-7 and the DNA end casts doubt on the J call. This CDR3 is 15 amino acids long. Germline CDR1 and CDR2: LNHDA and SQIVND (reference sequence). CDR3 protein: CAVRERGRSYNEQYF. The CDR3 DNA is TGTGCCGTTAGGGAGCGGGGGAGATCCTACAATGAGCAGTACTTC.